Listed below are T cell receptor beta chains from one sample, sequenced in a study of siplizumab effects on memory and regulatory T cells. Some clones are missing from TCRdb's copy, which holds only in-frame ones; the method was immunoSEQ multiplex PCR. The table includes 90,000 to 150,000 clones, over 85% detected once. Material for sequencing was non-Treg CD4+ T cells sorted from blood. These receptors were collected from a human donor in good health. The CDR3 runs from the conserved cysteine through the conserved F or W. The D gene is left open where the match is weak. Size is omitted from some rows. Given values are once, few, many or a class for expanded clones.

>TRBJ2-5|13|-|TRBD2|TRBV28
CATIGGGRETQYF
TGTGCCACCATTGGGGGGGGGAGAGAGACCCAGTACTTC
>TRBJ1-2|14|-|-|TRBV21-1
CASSNGTVLRGYTF
TGTGCCAGCAGCAACGGGACAGTATTAAGGGGCTACACCTTC
>TRBJ2-3|16|once|TRBD1|TRBV4-3
CASSQVGQGGRDTQYF
TGCGCCAGCAGCCAAGTGGGACAGGGGGGAAGAGATACGCAGTATTTT
>TRBJ2-5|14|-|-|TRBV11-2
CASSLSGVQETQYF
TGTGCCAGCAGCCTTTCTGGGGTACAAGAGACCCAGTACTTC
>TRBJ2-3|12|-|-|TRBV2
CASSSEGDTQYF
TGTGCCAGCAGTTCAGAAGGAGATACGCAGTATTTT
>TRBJ2-2|13|-|-|TRBV19
CASSRSTRGELFF
TGTGCCAGTAGCCGGAGTACCCGCGGGGAGCTGTTTTTT
>TRBJ2-3|16|-|TRBD2|TRBV28
CASSLFETSGGATQYF
TGTGCCAGCAGTTTATTCGAGACTAGCGGGGGAGCTACGCAGTATTTT
>TRBJ1-6|15|-|-|TRBV18
CASSPRAARNSPLHF
TGTGCCAGCTCTCCTAGGGCCGCGAGGAATTCACCCCTCCACTTT
>TRBJ2-7|14|-|TRBD1|TRBV9
CASSPRTGQGEQYF
TGTGCCAGCAGCCCGCGGACAGGCCAAGGAGAGCAGTACTTC
>TRBJ2-5|16|once|TRBD2|TRBV7-2
CASSLSARGGGETQYF
TGTGCCAGCAGCTTATCGGCGCGGGGGGGAGGAGAGACCCAGTACTTC
>TRBJ2-7|15|-|-|TRBV7-6
CASSLRAGSSYEQYF
TGTGCCAGCAGCTTACGGGCAGGGTCTTCCTACGAGCAGTACTTC
>TRBJ1-2|13|-|TRBD1|TRBV30
CAWVARTGDGYTF
TGTGCCTGGGTCGCTAGGACAGGGGATGGCTACACCTTC
>TRBJ1-5|15|-|-|TRBV18
CASSPPEGVGQPQHF
TGTGCCAGCTCACCACCAGAAGGGGTAGGGCAGCCCCAGCATTTT
>TRBJ2-7|15|-|-|TRBV6-1
CASRQAGSPLYEQYF
TGTGCCAGCAGACAAGCAGGGTCTCCTTTATACGAGCAGTACTTC
>TRBJ1-2|15|-|TRBD1|TRBV6-4
CASTNSGTGADGYTF
TGTGCCAGCACGAACTCCGGGACAGGGGCCGATGGCTACACCTTC
>TRBJ1-6|13|-|-|TRBV9
CASSPGSSPPLHF
TGTGCCAGCAGCCCAGGGTCATCCCCCCCCCTCCACTTT
>TRBJ2-7|16|-|TRBD2|TRBV7-3
CASSLFASGASYEQYF
TGTGCCAGCAGCTTGTTTGCTAGCGGGGCCTCCTACGAGCAGTACTTC
>TRBJ1-2|15|-|-|TRBV18
CASSLDGQPHYGYTF
TGTGCCAGCTCACTAGACGGACAGCCTCACTATGGCTACACCTTC
>TRBJ2-2|14|-|-|TRBV7-2
CASSRRQATGELFF
TGTGCCAGCAGCCGTCGACAGGCCACCGGGGAGCTGTTTTTT
>TRBJ1-1|14|-|-|TRBV11-2
CASSFSLLNTEAFF
TGTGCCAGCAGCTTTTCGCTACTAAACACTGAAGCTTTCTTT
>TRBJ2-3|15|-|TRBD2|TRBV7-6
CASSPTSGGYDTQYF
TGTGCCAGCAGCCCGACTAGCGGGGGATATGATACGCAGTATTTT
>TRBJ1-1|15|-|TRBD1|TRBV6-6
CASSPSGQGNTEAFF
TGTGCCAGCAGTCCATCGGGACAGGGGAACACTGAAGCTTTCTTT
>TRBJ2-3|15|-|TRBD2|TRBV4-2
CASSQTPGGADTQYF
TGTGCCAGCAGCCAAACACCGGGAGGGGCAGATACGCAGTATTTT
>TRBJ1-2|14|-|-|TRBV11-1
CASSNAGVSYGYTF
TGTGCCAGCAGCAACGCCGGGGTCAGCTATGGCTACACCTTC
>TRBJ1-2|13|-|-|TRBV5-1
CASSFDSNYGYTF
TGCGCCAGCAGCTTTGACAGCAACTATGGCTACACCTTC